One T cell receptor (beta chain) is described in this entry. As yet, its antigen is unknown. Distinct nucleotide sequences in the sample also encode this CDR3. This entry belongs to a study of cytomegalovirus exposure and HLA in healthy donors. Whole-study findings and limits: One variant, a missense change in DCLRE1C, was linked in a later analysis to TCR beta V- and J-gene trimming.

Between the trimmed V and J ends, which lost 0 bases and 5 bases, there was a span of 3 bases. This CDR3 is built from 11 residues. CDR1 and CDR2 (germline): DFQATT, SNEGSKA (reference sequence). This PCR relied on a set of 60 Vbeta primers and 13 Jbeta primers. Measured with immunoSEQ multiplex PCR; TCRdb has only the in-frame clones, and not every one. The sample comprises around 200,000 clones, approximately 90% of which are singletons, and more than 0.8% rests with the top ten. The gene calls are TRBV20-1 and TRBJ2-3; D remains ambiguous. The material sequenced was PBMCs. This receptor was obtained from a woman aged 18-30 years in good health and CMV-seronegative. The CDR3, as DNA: TGCAGTGCTAGAGATAGAGATACGCAGTATTTT. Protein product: CSARDRDTQYF.